The following is a T cell receptor (beta chain) sequence with its context. The V gene lost 3 bases and the J gene lost 11 bases, with 16 bases spanning the gap. Germline-derived CDR1 and CDR2 are GTSNPN and SVGIG (reference sequence). The CDR3 is made up of 12 amino acids. The data stem from a study of blood T cell repertoires in COVID-19. Overall study context: Collection of acute and convalescent COVID-19 samples took place in the United States, Italy and Spain. T cells, B-cell-depleted T cells, or PBMCs supplied cDNA or gDNA.

Authors' processing steps: Estimated nucleated cell counts came from reference gene primer amplification. The assay was immunoSEQ multiplex PCR, and TCRdb's table has in-frame clones only and misses some. That table supplies the V and J calls and clone size; D and trimming were determined from the DNA. The table lists over 150,000 clones, over 60% of them singletons, with less than 4.5% in the top ten. The receptor's source is a woman of 80 years or more with acute or convalescent COVID-19. Material for sequencing was peripheral blood. The genes are TRBV30 and TRBJ1-1; D remains ambiguous. The chain's CDR3 is CAWRAGLLVAFF. In nucleotides, the CDR3 is TGTGCCTGGAGGGCGGGCCTACTTGTGGCTTTCTTT.